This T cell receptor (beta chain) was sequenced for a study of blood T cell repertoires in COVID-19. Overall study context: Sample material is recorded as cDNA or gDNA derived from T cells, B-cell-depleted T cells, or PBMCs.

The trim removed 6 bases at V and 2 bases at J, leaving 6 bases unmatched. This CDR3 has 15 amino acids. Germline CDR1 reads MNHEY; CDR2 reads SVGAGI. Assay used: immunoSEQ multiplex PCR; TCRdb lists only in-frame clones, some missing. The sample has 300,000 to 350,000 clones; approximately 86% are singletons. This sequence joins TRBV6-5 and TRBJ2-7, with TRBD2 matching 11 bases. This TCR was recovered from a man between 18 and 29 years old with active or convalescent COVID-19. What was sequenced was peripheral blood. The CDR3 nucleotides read TGTGCCAGCAGACAGACTAGCGGGACCCCCTACGAGCAGTACTTC. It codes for CASRQTSGTPYEQYF.